The clone carrying this TCR beta chain was counted ten times or more. The antigen remains undetermined. In the original workflow: CDR3 differences across clinicopathological groups were used to build a distant-metastasis classifier for papillary thyroid cancer. Via MiXCR, TCRdb re-called the PCR reads. The V and J calls reflect TCRdb's pipeline rather than the authors' work. The sample holds some 84,000 clones, roughly 8.6% seen once. CDR3 length equals 13 residues. CDR1 and CDR2 (germline): SGHTA, FQGNSA. The germline V and J ends were trimmed by 0 bases and 6 bases, with 7 bases remaining between them. This sample is drawn from a study of metastatic and nonmetastatic thyroid tumors. Notes on the study in general: Patients with malignant thyroid tumors reportedly had significantly higher TCR beta diversity than those with benign nodules, in blood and tumor.

Patients were all untreated before their thyroid surgery. Sequencing input: blood. The receptor was derived from a female donor with papillary thyroid cancer or a benign thyroid nodule (not recorded which). Some clones in this sample may be carry-over from other donors' samples. The genes are TRBV7-2 and TRBJ2-3; either TRBD1 or TRBD2 may fit D (6 bases each). The CDR3 reads CASSLAGGDTQYF. The CDR3 DNA is TGTGCCAGCAGCTTAGCCGGGGGCGATACGCAGTATTTT. The variable domain in full, with the rest retrieved from reference TRBV7-2 and TRBJ2-3, is GAGVSQSPSNKVTEKGKDVELRCDPISGHTALYWYRQSLGQGLEFLIYFQGNSAPDKSGLPSDRFSAERTGGSVSTLTIQRTQQEDSAVYLCASSLAGGDTQYFGPGTRLTVL.